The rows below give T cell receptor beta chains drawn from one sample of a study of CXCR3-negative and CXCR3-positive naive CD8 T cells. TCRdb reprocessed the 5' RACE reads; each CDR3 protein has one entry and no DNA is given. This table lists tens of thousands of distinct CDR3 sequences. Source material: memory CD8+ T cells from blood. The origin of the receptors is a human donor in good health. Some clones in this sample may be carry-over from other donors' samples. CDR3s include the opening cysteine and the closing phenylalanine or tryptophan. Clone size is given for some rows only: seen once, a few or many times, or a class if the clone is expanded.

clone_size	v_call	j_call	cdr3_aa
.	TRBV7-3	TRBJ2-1	CASSPRGAAYNEQFF
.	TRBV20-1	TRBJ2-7	CSATGLAGAGDSYEQYF
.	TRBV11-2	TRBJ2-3	CASSFSGGITDTQYF
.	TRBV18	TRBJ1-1	CASSPYRTGGRTEAFF
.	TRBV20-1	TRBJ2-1	CSARDGGEPPNEQFF
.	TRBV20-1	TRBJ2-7	CSAREGEGSYEQYF
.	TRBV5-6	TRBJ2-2	CASSLATGSYTGELFF
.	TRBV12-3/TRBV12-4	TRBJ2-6	CASSLRDIGSGANVLSF
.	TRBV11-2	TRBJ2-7	CASSSETGGYEQYF
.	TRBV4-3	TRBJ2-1	CASSFNSGTGFEQFF
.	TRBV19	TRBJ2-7	CASSMAGPAWVYEQYF
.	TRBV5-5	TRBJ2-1	CASSRFSGGYNEQFF
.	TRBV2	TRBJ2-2	CASSPSSTGTANTGELFF
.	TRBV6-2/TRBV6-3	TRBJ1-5	CASTGTGFDQPQHF
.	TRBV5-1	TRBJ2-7	CASTQGDHSYEQYF
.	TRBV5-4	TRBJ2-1	CASTWGGLGYNEQFF
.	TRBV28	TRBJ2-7	CASSLPPWEQYF
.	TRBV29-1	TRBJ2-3	CSASDPPRADTQYF
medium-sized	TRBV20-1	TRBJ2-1	CSARESEREGRYEQFF
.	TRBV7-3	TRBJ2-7	CASSLGGGGYEQYF
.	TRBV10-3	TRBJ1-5	CAISTGDSQPQHF
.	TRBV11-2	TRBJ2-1	CASSYLAGGPDEQSF
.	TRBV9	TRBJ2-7	CASSVSNGHEQYF
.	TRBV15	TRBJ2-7	CATSRELGQSYEQYF
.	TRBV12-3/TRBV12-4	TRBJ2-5	CASIPGSAGGRGQETQYF
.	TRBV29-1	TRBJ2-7	CSVRGRSYEQYF
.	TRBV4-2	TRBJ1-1	CASSPQRQGGTEAFF
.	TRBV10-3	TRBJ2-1	CAISESDSGDYNEQFF
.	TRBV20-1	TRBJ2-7	CSAREGLYEQYF
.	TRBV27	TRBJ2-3	CASSTGSGNTQYF
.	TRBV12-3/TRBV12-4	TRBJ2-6	CASSLGVEGANVLTF
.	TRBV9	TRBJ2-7	CASSGRTGPSYEQYF
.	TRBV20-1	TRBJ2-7	CSARAQREYEQYF
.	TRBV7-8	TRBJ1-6	CASSLVFDPVAPLHF
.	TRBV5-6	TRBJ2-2	CASSDTGTGNTGELFF
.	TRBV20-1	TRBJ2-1	CSARPRGGYNEQFF
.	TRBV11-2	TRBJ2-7	CASSLEVYEQYF